This passage covers 23 T cell receptor beta chains from one sample sequenced in a study of vaccination effects on CD4 cells after COVID-19. No antigens are known for them. CD4+ T cells specific for antigen were expanded with viral peptide pools by the ViraFEST assay before sequencing. Upon completion of approximately ten days in culture, CD4+ T cells were isolated. Two doses of either BNT162b2 or mRNA-1273 were given to each participant. TCRdb's table, derived via immunoSEQ multiplex PCR, lists solely in-frame clones and lacks some. The data contain roughly 63,000 clones, roughly 78% of them singletons. Material: CD4+ T cells from PBMCs cultured with HCoV-OC43 spike peptides, obtained after COVID-19 vaccination. Subset of the sample: HCoV-OC43 spike overlapping peptide pool stimulation. Receptors originate from a human donor who received a COVID-19 vaccine.

The chain joins TRBV2 to TRBJ1-6; unclear D gene. Trimming removed 8 bases at V and 8 bases at J, with 13 bases between. This CDR3 has 13 residues. The germline V gene has CDR1 SNHLY and CDR2 FYNNEI. CDR3 protein: CASRAQADSPLHF. For the CDR3, the DNA is TGTGCCAGCCGGGCCCAAGCCGATTCACCCCTCCACTTT.

The chain has TRBV6-5 and TRBJ1-1; 9 nucleotides agree with TRBD1. V trimming: 5 bases; J trimming: 6 bases; junction bases outside the gene matches: 10. Germline assignment: CDR1 MNHEY and CDR2 SVGAGI. The CDR3 contains 15 residues. This CDR3 reads CASSLPGTGTSEAFF. The CDR3 DNA follows: TGTGCCAGCAGTCTCCCCGGGACAGGGACCTCTGAAGCTTTCTTT.

The rearrangement joins TRBV7-3 to TRBJ1-2, with D unclear. Germline V lookup: CDR1 SGHTA, CDR2 FQGTGA. The ends were cut back, 0 bases at V and 1 base at J, with 6 bases in the middle. This CDR3 has 14 residues. CDR3 sequence: CASSLTGSNYGYTF. The CDR3 coding sequence is TGTGCCAGCAGCTTAACGGGTAGTAACTATGGCTACACCTTC.

This chain uses TRBV5-1 with TRBJ2-5; 10 bases match TRBD1. CDR3 length equals 17 residues. Germline CDR1 is SGHRS and CDR2 is YFSETQ. The junction had 12 bases not matched to a gene; V was cut back by 2 bases and J by 5 bases. CDR3 sequence reads: CASSLKPTGGIVETQYF. DNA for the CDR3: TGCGCCAGCAGCTTAAAACCGACAGGGGGCATCGTGGAGACCCAGTACTTC.

This chain links TRBV9 with TRBJ2-2, with TRBD1 as a possible D gene (5 bases). The V and J ends lost 4 bases and 0 bases respectively, with 10 bases between them. Germline CDR1 SGDLS, CDR2 YYNGEE. The CDR3 runs to 15 residues. CDR3 in amino acids: CASSTRQTNTGELFF. In nucleotides, the CDR3 is TGTGCCAGCAGCACCCGACAGACGAACACCGGGGAGCTGTTTTTT.

This clone has a single count. The chain has TRBV5-5 and TRBJ2-6; D is perhaps TRBD1 (6 bases). CDR1 SGHKS and CDR2 YYEKEE come from the germline V gene (reference sequence). CDR3 length equals 18 residues. Trimming pared 1 base from V and 1 base from J, leaving 15 bases between. The CDR3, as DNA: TGTGCCAGCAGCTTGTCCCCCACAGGGCTTTCTGGGGCCAACGTCCTGACTTTC. This sequence encodes CASSLSPTGLSGANVLTF.

The chain links TRBV5-5 to TRBJ1-1, with D unresolved. In germline, CDR1 is SGHKS, CDR2 YYEKEE (reference sequence). Between the trimmed V and J ends, which lost 0 bases and 1 base, there was a span of 7 bases. The CDR3 spans 14 residues. DNA of the CDR3: TGTGCCAGCAGCTTGGTGGTGTCGAACACTGAAGCTTTCTTT. Residues: CASSLVVSNTEAFF.

V usage is TRBV19 and J usage is TRBJ1-5; D remains ambiguous. Trimming left V 6 bases short and J 2 bases short, with 8 bases between. Germline lookup yields CDR1 LNHDA and CDR2 SQIVND (reference sequence). The CDR3 sequence is 13 residues long. CDR3 amino acids: CASSLQGNQPQHF. CDR3 coding DNA: TGTGCCAGTAGCTTACAAGGCAATCAGCCCCAGCATTTT. Using reference TRBV19 and TRBJ1-5 for the parts outside the CDR3, the full variable domain is DGGITQSPKYLFRKEGQNVTLSCEQNLNHDAMYWYRQDPGQGLRLIYYSQIVNDFQKGDIAEGYSVSREKKESFPLTVTSAQKNPTAFYLCASSLQGNQPQHFGDGTRLSIL.

The rearrangement joins TRBV9 to TRBJ2-2, with D tentatively TRBD1 (5 bases). CDR1 SGDLS and CDR2 YYNGEE come from the germline V gene. The CDR3 extends over 14 amino acids. V lost 2 bases and J 3 bases, leaving 8 bases between the germline ends. The CDR3 DNA reads as TGTGCCAGCAGCGTCCAGGGTTACACCGGGGAGCTGTTTTTT. Translation: CASSVQGYTGELFF.

With regard to this clone: This CDR3 is also generated by other DNA sequences in the sample. This chain connects TRBV6-5 to TRBJ2-7, with TRBD1 matching over 7 bases. The length of the CDR3 is 13 residues. Germline lookup yields CDR1 MNHEY and CDR2 SVGAGI. V was pared by 7 bases and J by 1 base, with 4 bases of the junction left unmatched. The DNA of the CDR3 is TGTGCCAGCAAAAGACAGGGTTCCTACGAGCAGTACGTC. Encoded protein: CASKRQGSYEQYV.

This chain uses TRBV6-1 with TRBJ2-7; D is uncertain. The CDR3 extends over 13 amino acids. V lost 3 bases and J lost 9, with 15 bases in between. CDR1 is MNHNS, CDR2 SASEGT, per germline. CDR3 sequence (DNA): TGTGCCAGCAGTGATTCTGGTGTCCTACGGCAGTACGTC. Translated, it gives CASSDSGVLRQYV.

This clone was seen a few times. This chain uses TRBV18 with TRBJ1-6; 9 nucleotides match TRBD1. There are 16 residues in the CDR3. Germline V lookup: CDR1 KGHSH, CDR2 LQKENI. Losses at the gene ends were 3 bases for V and 8 bases for J; bases not matched to a gene: 8. CDR3 amino acids: CASSPSTGGADSPLHF. The CDR3 bases are TGTGCCAGCTCACCTTCTACAGGGGGCGCAGATTCACCCCTCCACTTT.

The J gene is TRBJ2-5, the V gene TRBV28, with no clear D. This CDR3 is 12 amino acids long. Germline V gene data show CDR1 as MDHEN and CDR2 as SYDVKM. V lost 6 bases to trimming and J lost 7 bases, with 12 bases between them. This chain's CDR3 is CASSTYYWTQYF. In DNA, the CDR3 is TGTGCCAGCAGCACCTACTACTGGACCCAGTACTTC.

A note on this clone: A junction boundary mismatches the germline segment, possibly from a read error. The chain has TRBV7-3 and TRBJ1-2; no clear D. This CDR3 is built from 14 residues. Germline CDR1 SGHTA, CDR2 FQGTGA. The CDR3, as DNA: TGTGCCACCAGCCGATTTGGCGGCAACTATGGCTACACCTTC. Translation: CATSRFGGNYGYTF.

The chain uses TRBV2 and TRBJ1-2; no clear D gene. The CDR3 spans 12 residues. V gave up 7 bases and J gave up 1 base, with 7 bases separating them. The germline CDR1 and CDR2 sequences are SNHLY and FYNNEI. CDR3 coding DNA: TGTGCCAGCACCTTCGGTAACTATGGCTACACCTTC. Its translation: CASTFGNYGYTF.

The CDR3 spells CASSFGGGGRGDTQYF. CDR3 coding DNA: TGCGCCAGCAGCTTTGGAGGTGGGGGCCGGGGAGATACGCAGTATTTT. V and J are TRBV5-1 and TRBJ2-3; tentative D call: TRBD1 (6 bases). V lost 2 bases to trimming and J lost 5 bases, with 18 bases between them. This CDR3 has 16 amino acids. Germline lookup yields CDR1 SGHRS and CDR2 YFSETQ.

This clone was seen once. The chain joins TRBV24-1 to TRBJ2-5, with a possible D match to TRBD2 (6 bases). The germline gives CDR1 KGHDR, CDR2 SFDVKD. The CDR3 totals 15 residues. The V gene lost 4 bases and the J gene lost 1 base, with 12 bases spanning the gap. CDR3 in DNA: TGTGCCACCAGTGACCCCGCGGGGCCCCAAGAGACCCAGTACTTC. It encodes CATSDPAGPQETQYF.

The chain has TRBV5-8 and TRBJ1-6; TRBD1 matches 11 bases. V shed 4 bases, J shed 7 bases, and the junction held 1 base outside the gene matches. CDR1 and CDR2 (germline): SGHTS, YDEGEE. There are 14 residues in the CDR3. The CDR3 region is CASSRDRGNSPLHF. The CDR3 DNA reads as TGTGCCAGCAGCCGGGACAGGGGGAATTCACCCCTCCACTTT.

This clone was counted only a few times. The V call is TRBV5-4, the J call TRBJ2-7; 7 bases fit TRBD1. With 0 bases clipped from V and 6 bases from J, the junction kept 0 bases outside the gene matches. The CDR3 is made up of 12 amino acids. Germline CDR1 reads SGHNT; CDR2 reads YYREEE (reference sequence). The CDR3 coding sequence is TGTGCCAGCAGCTTGGACAGGGGCGAGCAGTACGTC. Translation gives CASSLDRGEQYV.

This clone has only a few counts. The chain is built from TRBV2 and TRBJ1-2, with D possibly being TRBD1 (5 bases). Germline assignment: CDR1 SNHLY and CDR2 FYNNEI. Deletions cut 4 bases from V and 8 bases from J, with 11 bases between. This CDR3 region has 12 residues. CDR3: CASSARQRGYTF. DNA of the CDR3: TGTGCCAGCAGTGCCCGACAGAGAGGCTACACCTTC. The whole variable domain, remainder taken from reference TRBV2 and TRBJ1-2, is EPEVTQTPSHQVTQMGQEVILRCVPISNHLYFYWYRQILGQKVEFLVSFYNNEISEKSEIFDDQFSVERPDGSNFTLKIRSTKLEDSAMYFCASSARQRGYTFGSGTRLTVV.

The rearrangement uses TRBV19 and TRBJ2-1, with 10 bases matching TRBD2. Trimming removed 6 bases from V and 5 bases from J; junction bases left unmatched: 4. This CDR3 contains 14 residues. The germline gives CDR1 LNHDA, CDR2 SQIVND (reference sequence). Here the CDR3 DNA reads TGTGCCAGTAGAAGCGGGGGGGCCGACAATGAGCAGTTCTTC. Translation: CASRSGGADNEQFF.

V usage is TRBV19 and J usage is TRBJ2-5, with 9 nucleotides matching TRBD1. Unmatched junction bases numbered 9, after V lost 9 bases and J lost 4 bases. Germline lookup yields CDR1 LNHDA and CDR2 SQIVND (reference sequence). The CDR3 length is 14 residues. The CDR3 DNA is TGTGCCAGCCGGTTAAGACAGGGGGGAGAGACCCAGTACTTC. Protein sequence: CASRLRQGGETQYF.

V is TRBV2 and J is TRBJ1-1; the match to TRBD1 covers 8 bases. V lost 6 bases and J lost 6; bases outside the gene matches: 9. This CDR3 is 14 amino acids long. The germline V gene encodes CDR1 SNHLY and CDR2 FYNNEI. The CDR3 DNA reads as TGTGCCAGCAGATCAGGGGGCGGATTCCCTGAAGCTTTCTTT. Its translation is CASRSGGGFPEAFF.